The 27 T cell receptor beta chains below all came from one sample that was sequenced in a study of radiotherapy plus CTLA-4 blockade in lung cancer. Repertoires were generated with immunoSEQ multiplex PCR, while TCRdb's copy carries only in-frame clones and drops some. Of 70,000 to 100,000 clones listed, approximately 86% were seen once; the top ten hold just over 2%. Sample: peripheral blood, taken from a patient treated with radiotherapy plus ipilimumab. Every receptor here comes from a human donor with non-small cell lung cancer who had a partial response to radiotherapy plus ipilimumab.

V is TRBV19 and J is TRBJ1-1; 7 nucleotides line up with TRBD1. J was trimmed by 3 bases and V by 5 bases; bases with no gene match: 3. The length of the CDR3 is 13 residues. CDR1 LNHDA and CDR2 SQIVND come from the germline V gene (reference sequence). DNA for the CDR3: TGTGCCAGTAGTCAAGACAGGGACACTGAAGCTTTCTTT. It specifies CASSQDRDTEAFF.

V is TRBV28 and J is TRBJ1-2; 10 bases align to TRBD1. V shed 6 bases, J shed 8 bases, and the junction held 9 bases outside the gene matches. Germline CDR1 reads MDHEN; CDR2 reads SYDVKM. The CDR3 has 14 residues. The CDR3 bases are TGTGCCAGCAGCCCGACAGGGGGCTCACGGGGCTACACCTTC. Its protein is CASSPTGGSRGYTF.

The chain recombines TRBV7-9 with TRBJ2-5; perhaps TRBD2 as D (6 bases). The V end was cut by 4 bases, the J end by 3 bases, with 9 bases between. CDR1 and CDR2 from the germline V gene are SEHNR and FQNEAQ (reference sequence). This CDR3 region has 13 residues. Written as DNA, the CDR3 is TGTGCCAGCAGCTGGGACTCGAAAGAGACCCAGTACTTC. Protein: CASSWDSKETQYF.

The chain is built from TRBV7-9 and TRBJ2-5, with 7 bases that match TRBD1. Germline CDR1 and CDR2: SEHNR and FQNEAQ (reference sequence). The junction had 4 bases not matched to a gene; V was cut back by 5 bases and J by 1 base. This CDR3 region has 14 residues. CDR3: CASSPQGPQETQYF. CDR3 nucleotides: TGTGCCAGCAGCCCACAGGGGCCCCAAGAGACCCAGTACTTC.

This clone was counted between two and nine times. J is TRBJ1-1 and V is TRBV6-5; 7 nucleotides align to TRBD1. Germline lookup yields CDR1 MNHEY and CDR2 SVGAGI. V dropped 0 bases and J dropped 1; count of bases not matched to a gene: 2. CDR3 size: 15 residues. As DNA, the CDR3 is TGTGCCAGCAGTTACTCGACAGGGACGAACACTGAAGCTTTCTTT. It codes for CASSYSTGTNTEAFF.

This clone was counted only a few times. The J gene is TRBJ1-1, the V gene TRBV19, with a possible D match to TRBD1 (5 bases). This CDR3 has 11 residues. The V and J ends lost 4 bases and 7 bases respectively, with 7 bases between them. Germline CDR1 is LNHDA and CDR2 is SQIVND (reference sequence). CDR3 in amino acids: CASSTQGEAFF. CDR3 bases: TGTGCCAGTAGTACCCAGGGTGAAGCTTTCTTT.

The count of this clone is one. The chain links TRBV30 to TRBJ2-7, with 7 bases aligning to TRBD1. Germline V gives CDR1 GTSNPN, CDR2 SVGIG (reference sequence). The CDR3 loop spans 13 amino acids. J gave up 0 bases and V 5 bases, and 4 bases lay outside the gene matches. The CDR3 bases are TGTGCCTGGCGAGGGGGCAGCTCCTACGAGCAGTACGTC. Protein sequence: CAWRGGSSYEQYV.

CDR3 residues: CASRKAGGETQYF. The CDR3 DNA reads as TGTGCCAGCAGAAAGGCCGGGGGGGAGACCCAGTACTTC. The V and J genes are TRBV6-1 and TRBJ2-5, with 7 bases fitting TRBD2. CDR1 is MNHNS, CDR2 SASEGT, per germline. This CDR3 contains 13 residues. Trimming at V came to 6 bases and at J to 5 bases, leaving 6 bases not matched to a gene.

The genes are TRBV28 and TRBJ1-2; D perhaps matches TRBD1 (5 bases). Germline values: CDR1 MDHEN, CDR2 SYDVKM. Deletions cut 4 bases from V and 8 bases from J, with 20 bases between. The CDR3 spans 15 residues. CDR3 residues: CASSSSGSLRWGYTF. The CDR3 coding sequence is TGTGCCAGCAGTTCCTCAGGGTCTCTCCGCTGGGGCTACACCTTC.

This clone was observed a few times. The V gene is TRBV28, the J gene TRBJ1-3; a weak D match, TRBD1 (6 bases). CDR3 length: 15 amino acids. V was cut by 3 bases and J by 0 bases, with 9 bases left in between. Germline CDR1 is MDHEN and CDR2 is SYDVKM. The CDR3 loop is CASSFQGFSGNTIYF. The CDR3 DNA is TGTGCCAGCAGTTTCCAGGGGTTCTCTGGAAACACCATATATTTT.

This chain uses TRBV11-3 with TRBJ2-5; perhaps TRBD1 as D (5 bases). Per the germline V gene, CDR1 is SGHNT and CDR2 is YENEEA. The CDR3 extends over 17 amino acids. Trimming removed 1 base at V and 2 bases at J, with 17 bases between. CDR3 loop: CASSLGNSQGFQETQYF. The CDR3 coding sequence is TGTGCCAGCAGCTTAGGGAACAGTCAGGGCTTTCAAGAGACCCAGTACTTC. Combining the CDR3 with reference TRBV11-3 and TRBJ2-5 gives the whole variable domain EAGVVQSPRYKIIEKKQPVAFWCNPISGHNTLYWYLQNLGQGPELLIRYENEEAVDDSQLPKDRFSAERLKGVDSTLKIQPAELGDSAVYLCASSLGNSQGFQETQYFGPGTRLLVL.

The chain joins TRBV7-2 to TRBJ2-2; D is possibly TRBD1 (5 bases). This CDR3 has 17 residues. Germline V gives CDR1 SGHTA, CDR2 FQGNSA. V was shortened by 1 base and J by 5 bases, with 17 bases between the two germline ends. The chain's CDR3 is CASSLVTLAGWTGELFF. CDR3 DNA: TGTGCCAGCAGCTTAGTAACTCTGGCAGGGTGGACCGGGGAGCTGTTTTTT.

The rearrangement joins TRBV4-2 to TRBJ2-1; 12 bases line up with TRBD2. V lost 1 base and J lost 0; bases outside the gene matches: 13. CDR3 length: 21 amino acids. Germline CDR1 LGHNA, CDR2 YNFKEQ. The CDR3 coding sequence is TGTGCCAGCAGCCAAGTCGGTCGGGGACTAGCGGGTTCTACCTCCTACAATGAGCAGTTCTTC. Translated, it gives CASSQVGRGLAGSTSYNEQFF.

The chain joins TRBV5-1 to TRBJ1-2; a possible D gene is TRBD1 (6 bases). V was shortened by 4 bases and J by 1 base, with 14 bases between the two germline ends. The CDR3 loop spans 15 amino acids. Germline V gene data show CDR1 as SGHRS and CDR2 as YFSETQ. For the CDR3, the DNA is TGCGCCAGCAGCCCCACGACAGGACTTAACTATGGCTACACCTTC. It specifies CASSPTTGLNYGYTF.

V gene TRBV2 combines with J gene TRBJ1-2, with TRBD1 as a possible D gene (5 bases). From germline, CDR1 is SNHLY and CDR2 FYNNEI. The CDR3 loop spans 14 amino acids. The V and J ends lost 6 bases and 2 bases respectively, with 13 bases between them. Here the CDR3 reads CASSPGGTNYGYTF. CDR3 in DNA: TGTGCCAGCAGCCCCGGGGGTACGAACTATGGCTACACCTTC.

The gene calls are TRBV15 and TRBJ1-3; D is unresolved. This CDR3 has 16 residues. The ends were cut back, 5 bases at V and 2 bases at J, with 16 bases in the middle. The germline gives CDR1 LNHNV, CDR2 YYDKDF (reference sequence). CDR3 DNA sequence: TGTGCCACCAGCCTTGACTTAGGTCTAGCTGGAAACACCATATATTTT. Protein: CATSLDLGLAGNTIYF.

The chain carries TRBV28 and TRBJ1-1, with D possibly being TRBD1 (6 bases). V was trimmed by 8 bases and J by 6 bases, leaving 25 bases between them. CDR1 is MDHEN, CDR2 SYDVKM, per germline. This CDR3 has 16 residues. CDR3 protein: CASQITAGAGVSEAFF. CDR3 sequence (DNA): TGTGCCAGCCAAATCACTGCAGGGGCCGGCGTGTCTGAAGCTTTCTTT.

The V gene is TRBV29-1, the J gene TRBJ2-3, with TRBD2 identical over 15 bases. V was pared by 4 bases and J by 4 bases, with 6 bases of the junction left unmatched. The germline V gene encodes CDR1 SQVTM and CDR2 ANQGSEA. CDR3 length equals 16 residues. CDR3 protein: CSVGRTSGRAADTQYF. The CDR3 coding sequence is TGCAGCGTTGGCCGGACTAGCGGGAGGGCCGCAGATACGCAGTATTTT.

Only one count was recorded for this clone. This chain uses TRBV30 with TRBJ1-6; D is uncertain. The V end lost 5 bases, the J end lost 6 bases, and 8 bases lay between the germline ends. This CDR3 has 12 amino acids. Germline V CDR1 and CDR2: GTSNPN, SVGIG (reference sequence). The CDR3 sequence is CAWGGFNSPLHF. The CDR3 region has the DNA TGTGCCTGGGGAGGGTTTAATTCACCCCTCCACTTT.

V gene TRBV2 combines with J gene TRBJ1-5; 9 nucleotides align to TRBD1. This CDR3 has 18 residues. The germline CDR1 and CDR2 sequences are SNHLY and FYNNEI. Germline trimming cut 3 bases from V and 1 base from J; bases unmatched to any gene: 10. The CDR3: CASSDNYRDRVSNQPQHF. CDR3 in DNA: TGTGCCAGCAGTGATAATTACCGGGACAGGGTAAGCAATCAGCCCCAGCATTTT.

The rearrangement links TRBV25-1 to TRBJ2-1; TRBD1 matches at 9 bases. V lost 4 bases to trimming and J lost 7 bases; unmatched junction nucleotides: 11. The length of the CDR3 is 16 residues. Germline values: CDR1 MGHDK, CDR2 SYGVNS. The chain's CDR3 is CASSAPGTGTPNEQFF. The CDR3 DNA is TGTGCCAGCAGTGCGCCCGGGACAGGGACCCCTAATGAGCAGTTCTTC.

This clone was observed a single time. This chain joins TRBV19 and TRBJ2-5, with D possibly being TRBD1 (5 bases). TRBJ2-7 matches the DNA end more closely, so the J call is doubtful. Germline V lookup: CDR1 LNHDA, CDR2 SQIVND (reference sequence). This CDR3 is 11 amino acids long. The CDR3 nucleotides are TGTGCCAGCACCCAGGGTCACGAGCAGTACTTC. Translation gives CASTQGHEQYF.

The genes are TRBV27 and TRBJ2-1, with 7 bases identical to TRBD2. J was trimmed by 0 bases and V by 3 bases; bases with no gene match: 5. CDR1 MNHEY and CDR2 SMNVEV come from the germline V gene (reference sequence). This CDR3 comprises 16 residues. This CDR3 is CASSFLSGRSYNEQFF. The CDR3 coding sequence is TGTGCCAGCAGTTTTCTTAGCGGGCGCTCCTACAATGAGCAGTTCTTC.

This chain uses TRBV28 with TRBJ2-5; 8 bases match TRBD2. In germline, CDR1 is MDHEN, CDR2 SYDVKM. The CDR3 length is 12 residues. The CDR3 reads CGAAGVQETQYF. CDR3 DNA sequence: TGTGGGGCAGCGGGAGTCCAAGAGACCCAGTACTTC.

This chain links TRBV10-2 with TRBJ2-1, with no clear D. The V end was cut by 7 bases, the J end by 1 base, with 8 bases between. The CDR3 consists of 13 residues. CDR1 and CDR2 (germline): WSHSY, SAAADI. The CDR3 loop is CASIPVSYNEQFF. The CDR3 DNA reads TGCGCCAGCATTCCAGTTTCCTACAATGAGCAGTTCTTC.

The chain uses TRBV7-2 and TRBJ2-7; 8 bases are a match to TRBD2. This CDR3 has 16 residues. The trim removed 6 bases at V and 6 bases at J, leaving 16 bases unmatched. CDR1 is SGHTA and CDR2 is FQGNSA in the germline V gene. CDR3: CASSPGGGRAGGEQYV. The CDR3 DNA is TGTGCCAGCAGTCCCGGGGGCGGCAGGGCGGGAGGCGAGCAGTACGTC.

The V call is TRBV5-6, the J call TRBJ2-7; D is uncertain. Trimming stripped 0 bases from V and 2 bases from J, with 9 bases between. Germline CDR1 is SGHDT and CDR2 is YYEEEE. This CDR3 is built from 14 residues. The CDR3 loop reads CASSLVRQPYEQYV. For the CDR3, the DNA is TGTGCCAGCAGCTTGGTGAGGCAGCCCTACGAGCAGTACGTC.